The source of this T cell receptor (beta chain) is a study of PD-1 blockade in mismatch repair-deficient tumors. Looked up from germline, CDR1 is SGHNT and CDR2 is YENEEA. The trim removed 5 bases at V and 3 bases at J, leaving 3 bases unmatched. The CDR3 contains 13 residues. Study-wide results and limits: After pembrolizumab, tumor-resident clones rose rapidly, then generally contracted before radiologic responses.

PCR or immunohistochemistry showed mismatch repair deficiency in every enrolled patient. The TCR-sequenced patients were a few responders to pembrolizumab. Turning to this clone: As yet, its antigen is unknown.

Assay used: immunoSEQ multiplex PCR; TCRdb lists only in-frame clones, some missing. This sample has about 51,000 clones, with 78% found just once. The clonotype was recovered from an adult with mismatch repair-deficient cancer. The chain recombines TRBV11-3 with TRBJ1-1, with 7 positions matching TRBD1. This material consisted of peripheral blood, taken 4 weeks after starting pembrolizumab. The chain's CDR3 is CASSNRGDTEAFF. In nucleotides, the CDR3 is TGTGCCAGCAGCAACAGGGGAGACACTGAAGCTTTCTTT. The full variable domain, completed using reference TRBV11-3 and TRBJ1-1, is EAGVVQSPRYKIIEKKQPVAFWCNPISGHNTLYWYLQNLGQGPELLIRYENEEAVDDSQLPKDRFSAERLKGVDSTLKIQPAELGDSAVYLCASSNRGDTEAFFGQGTRLTVV.